This TCR beta chain is drawn from a study of blood T cells in healthy people across ages. On the study more broadly: Capture by template switching was about one barcoded beta molecule per two T cells. Study-wide points: Donor CMV infection status was unknown, possibly confounding age-related changes in expanded clonotypes.

A sample-barcoded 5' primer and a J-beta primer mix were used in a second PCR of roughly 7 to 12 cycles. Every sample gave at least 2.5 million paired-end reads containing CDR3. TCRdb re-called the 5' RACE reads with MiXCR, one entry per CDR3 protein. The sample shows roughly 1,700,000 distinct CDR3 sequences, 28% of them seen only once. This clonotype has only a few counts. Its matching antigen is unknown. V lost 5 bases to trimming and J lost 5 bases; unmatched junction nucleotides: 10. The CDR3 contains 15 residues. Germline V gives CDR1 DFQATT, CDR2 SNEGSKA (reference sequence). The sequenced sample was blood. The chain joins TRBV20-1 to TRBJ2-5, with 11 bases aligning to TRBD1. The sequence derives from a woman in her twenties or thirties in good health. CDR3 sequence reads: CSARNWTGGAETQYF. In nucleotides, the CDR3 is TGCAGTGCTCGGAACTGGACAGGGGGCGCGGAGACCCAGTACTTC.